This TCR beta chain was recovered during a study of human T cells and chemical hapten exposure. In the study overall: Per-sample TCR yields varied mainly from small pooled library volume differences.

It was unfractionated whole blood from which total RNA was extracted. Findings of the study overall: High-frequency TCRs, those above 1 in 1000, stayed the same after DPC sensitization.

As concerns this clonotype: The antigen remains undetermined.

V lost 6 bases to trimming and J lost 2 bases; unmatched junction nucleotides: 9. Germline V CDR1 and CDR2: SQVTM, ANQGSEA. The CDR3 is 14 residues long. Each cDNA molecule in the library carried unique molecular identifiers. As processed by the authors: Sample-level TCR yields exhibited a median of approximately 96,000, with a range of roughly 23,224 to 750,000. TCRdb reprocessed the 5' RACE reads via MiXCR and lists one record per CDR3 protein. The V and J calls reflect TCRdb's pipeline rather than the authors' work. Of roughly 110,000 distinct CDR3 sequences listed, 15% to 20% are singletons. V gene TRBV29-1 combines with J gene TRBJ2-5; the match to TRBD1 covers 7 bases. This receptor was taken from a human donor in good health. This CDR3 reads CSVQLDRVQETQYF. CDR3 sequence (DNA): TGCAGCGTCCAATTAGACAGGGTTCAAGAGACCCAGTACTTC.